Presented here are 20 T cell receptor beta chains from one specimen sequenced in a study of T-cell memory formation after mild COVID-19 (dated by TCRdb to 2020 to 2022). To prepare the library, 5' RACE was applied. The sequencer was an Illumina NovaSeq 6000. The public reads were run again by TCRdb, first through fastp at Q25 and then through MiXCR, and only productive beta chains were kept. Rows are unified per CDR3 protein, each entry keeping the most common DNA and genes. The sample records approximately 290,000 distinct CDR3 sequences, 8% to 10% of which are singletons. The ten most abundant clones make up 22% of the sample. The source material was PBMCs or a T cell subset sorted from them (not recorded which). These receptor sequences come from a man aged 18 to 30 who had mild COVID-19 (a few samples of this study predate the infection). The sample titles of this study are shuffled in the database, so cell type and time point are left out; the donor was told from shared clones.

There are a few counts of this clonotype. V gene TRBV12-3 or TRBV12-4 combines with J gene TRBJ1-2; possible D gene TRBD1, 5 bases. Trimming removed 8 bases from V and 10 bases from J, with 20 bases in between. The CDR3 length is 13 residues. CDR3 sequence reads: CASDRPGDRAYTF. CDR3 in DNA: TGTGCCAGCGATCGTCCGGGGGACCGTGCCTACACCTTC.

This clonotype came up a few times. The chain is built from TRBV7-2 and TRBJ2-1; D ambiguous. The CDR3 is 14 amino acids. Germline V lookup: CDR1 SGHTA, CDR2 FQGNSA. The V gene lost 1 base and the J gene lost 11 bases, with 15 bases spanning the gap. The CDR3 nucleotides are TGTGCCAGCAGCTTAGTAGGTGTCCAATCGAAGCAGTTCTTC. It yields the protein CASSLVGVQSKQFF.

This clonotype appeared many times. The genes are TRBV4-3 and TRBJ1-3; no clear D gene. The CDR3 has 15 residues. CDR1 is LGHNA and CDR2 is YSLEER in the germline V gene. V shed 0 bases and J shed 8 bases, with 14 bases lying between them. For the CDR3, the DNA is TGCGCCAGCAGCCAAGATAGGAACTCTGGGGACACCATATATTTT. It yields the protein CASSQDRNSGDTIYF.

This clonotype was seen at least ten times. The chain combines TRBV5-1 with TRBJ2-3, with 9 bases lining up with TRBD1. The CDR3 loop spans 14 amino acids. Germline CDR1 SGHRS, CDR2 YFSETQ. Unmatched junction bases numbered 4, after V lost 3 bases and J lost 5 bases. CDR3 bases: TGCGCCAGCAGCTCGGGACAGGGAGGAGATACGCAGTATTTT. This codes for CASSSGQGGDTQYF.

This clonotype showed up just a few times. This chain joins TRBV6-5 and TRBJ1-2, with 7 bases that match TRBD1. Trimming took 5 bases from V and 6 from J; bases not matched to a gene: 6. Germline V gene data show CDR1 as MNHEY and CDR2 as SVGAGI. This CDR3 spans 13 amino acids. CDR3: CASSPTGADGYTF. In DNA, the CDR3 is TGTGCCAGCAGTCCTACAGGGGCGGATGGCTACACCTTC.

This clonotype showed up many times. V is TRBV7-2 and J is TRBJ1-3; D gene unclear. Trimming shortened V by 1 base and J by 4 bases, and 11 bases separated the two germline ends. The CDR3 covers 15 residues. CDR1 is SGHTA and CDR2 is FQGNSA in the germline V gene. The CDR3 nucleotides are TGTGCCAGCAGCTTAGACGGACTCGGGGGAAACACCATATATTTT. It encodes CASSLDGLGGNTIYF.

The chain is built from TRBV4-2 and TRBJ1-5; D unclear. Trimming stripped 1 base from V and 0 bases from J, with 10 bases between. Germline values: CDR1 LGHNA, CDR2 YNFKEQ. CDR3 size: 16 residues. The CDR3 nucleotides read TGTGCCAGCAGCCAAGCCCCGGCCTATAGCAATCAGCCCCAGCATTTT. Its protein product is CASSQAPAYSNQPQHF.

This clonotype was picked up many times. The rearrangement uses TRBV5-1 and TRBJ2-2, with TRBD2 as a possible D gene (5 bases). Germline CDR1 SGHRS, CDR2 YFSETQ. V was pared by 3 bases and J by 3 bases, with 12 bases between. The CDR3 contains 15 residues. In DNA form, the CDR3 reads TGCGCCAGCAGCTCGGAGGACGGCGACACCGGGGAGCTGTTTTTT. Protein sequence: CASSSEDGDTGELFF.

This clonotype was recorded a few times. The CDR3 sequence is CAWTFRDEQFF. CDR3 sequence (DNA): TGTGCCTGGACCTTCAGGGATGAGCAGTTCTTC. V gene TRBV30 combines with J gene TRBJ2-1; the D gene is possibly TRBD1 (5 bases). Per germline, CDR1 GTSNPN and CDR2 SVGIG (reference sequence). Trimming removed 4 bases from V and 8 bases from J, with 9 bases in between. The CDR3 runs to 11 residues.

J is TRBJ1-1 and V is TRBV12-3 or TRBV12-4; D is ambiguous. This CDR3 spans 13 amino acids. Trimming left V 3 bases short and J 4 bases short, with 9 bases between. The CDR3 DNA is TGTGCCAGCAGTTTGGACGGTATCACTGAAGCTTTCTTT. It encodes CASSLDGITEAFF.

J is TRBJ2-2 and V is TRBV12-3 or TRBV12-4; TRBD2 aligns across 9 bases. V shed 3 bases, J shed 6 bases, and the junction held 5 bases outside the gene matches. CDR3 length: 15 amino acids. CDR3 sequence (DNA): TGTGCCAGCAGTTTCGCGGGGGGGCTTTCCGGGGAGCTGTTTTTT. Its translation: CASSFAGGLSGELFF.

V and J are TRBV3-1 and TRBJ2-1, with 8 bases lining up with TRBD2. Germline CDR1 reads LGHDT; CDR2 reads YNNKEL (reference sequence). Trimming removed 1 base from V and 4 bases from J; junction bases left unmatched: 3. The CDR3 spans 15 residues. For the CDR3, the DNA is TGTGCCAGCAGCCAAGGGCGGGGGGCTTACAATGAGCAGTTCTTC. This translates into CASSQGRGAYNEQFF.

This clonotype was counted a few times. This chain joins TRBV19 and TRBJ1-5; D is ambiguous. CDR3 size: 16 residues. V gave up 1 base and J gave up 7 bases, with 17 bases separating them. Germline V gene lookup returns CDR1 LNHDA and CDR2 SQIVND (reference sequence). CDR3 DNA sequence: TGTGCCAGTAGTATAGGCCCGGGATCCTCGGGACAGCCCCAGCATTTT. Amino acid sequence: CASSIGPGSSGQPQHF.

The chain uses TRBV4-3 and TRBJ1-1; D is uncertain. Trimming removed 4 bases at V and 1 base at J, with 10 bases between. This CDR3 has 14 residues. Germline loops: CDR1 LGHNA, CDR2 YSLEER. For the CDR3, the DNA is TGCGCCAGCAGCCGCTGGACGAAGAACACTGAAGCTTTCTTT. Its translation is CASSRWTKNTEAFF.

This rearrangement joins TRBV6-5 to TRBJ2-7; 8 bases fit TRBD1. This CDR3 is built from 15 residues. In germline, CDR1 is MNHEY, CDR2 SVGAGI. J lost 7 bases, V lost 2 bases, and 10 bases had no gene match. The CDR3 nucleotides read TGTGCCAGCAGTTACACAGGGGGTGGTAAGGGAGAGCAGTACGTC. This gives the protein CASSYTGGGKGEQYV.

There are many counts of this clonotype. The chain combines TRBV7-9 with TRBJ2-2, with 9 positions matching TRBD1. CDR1 SEHNR and CDR2 FQNEAQ come from the germline V gene (reference sequence). Trimming took 5 bases from V and 4 from J; bases not matched to a gene: 5. The CDR3 is 15 amino acids. CDR3 DNA: TGTGCCAGCAGCCGGGACAGGGAGGGCACCGGGGAGCTGTTTTTT. It encodes CASSRDREGTGELFF.

This clonotype has more than one count but fewer than ten. The rearrangement uses TRBV7-3 and TRBJ1-2; D possibly corresponds to TRBD1 (5 bases). The V and J ends lost 5 bases and 4 bases respectively, with 20 bases between them. The CDR3 is 16 amino acids. Germline V gene data show CDR1 as SGHTA and CDR2 as FQGTGA. The CDR3 protein is CASSGDGTVVPYGYTF. CDR3 nucleotide sequence: TGTGCCAGCAGCGGGGACGGTACCGTCGTCCCCTATGGCTACACCTTC.

This rearrangement joins TRBV13 to TRBJ2-1; D is uncertain. There are 15 residues in the CDR3. V dropped 5 bases and J dropped 4 bases, with 15 bases sitting between them. Germline-derived CDR1 and CDR2 are PRHDT and FYEKMQ (reference sequence). Written as DNA, the CDR3 is TGTGCCAGCAGCCGAAGACGAGAAGGTTACAATGAGCAGTTCTTC. Its translation: CASSRRREGYNEQFF.

This clonotype was counted only a few times. The chain couples TRBV6-1 to TRBJ1-3, with TRBD1 matching over 7 bases. The CDR3 is 17 residues long. Germline trimming cut 3 bases from V and 0 bases from J; bases unmatched to any gene: 8. CDR1 and CDR2 from the germline V gene are MNHNS and SASEGT. The CDR3 loop is CASSDIRGQTSGNTIYF. The CDR3 bases are TGTGCCAGCAGTGATATTAGGGGACAGACCTCTGGAAACACCATATATTTT.

This rearrangement joins TRBV20-1 to TRBJ1-4; 7 bases match TRBD1. Germline CDR1 DFQATT, CDR2 SNEGSKA (reference sequence). CDR3 length: 13 residues. Trimming removed 6 bases from V and 3 bases from J; junction bases left unmatched: 4. The CDR3 here is CSARTGANEKLFF. The CDR3 coding sequence is TGCAGTGCCAGGACAGGAGCTAATGAAAAACTGTTTTTT.